Detailed here is one T cell receptor beta chain. Its matching antigen is unknown. The data derive from a study of regulatory dendritic cells for organ transplantation. Sequenced by immunoSEQ multiplex PCR; TCRdb stores in-frame clones only, minus some. The sample has 25,000 to 30,000 clones; around 83% are singletons. CDR3 size: 16 residues. J was trimmed by 3 bases and V by 7 bases; bases with no gene match: 12. In germline, CDR1 is MNHNS, CDR2 SASEGT. Findings and limits, study-wide: Memory CD8+ T cells were the most oligoclonal; naive cells were highly diverse.

This receptor was obtained from a human donor in good health. Sequenced: naive CD4+ T cells from blood. Regarding subset: CD45RA+ naive T cells. This sequence joins TRBV6-1 and TRBJ1-2, with TRBD1 matching 9 bases. The CDR3 is CASNDPGQGNHYGYTF. The CDR3, as DNA: TGTGCCAGCAATGACCCGGGACAGGGCAACCACTATGGCTACACCTTC.